One and the same sample provided the 23 T cell receptor beta chains below, sequenced in a study of blood T cell repertoires in COVID-19. Assay used: immunoSEQ multiplex PCR; TCRdb lists only in-frame clones, some missing. Among 75,000 to 80,000 clones, about 85% were seen once, and the ten largest hold approximately 9.1%. Source material: peripheral blood. The receptors stem from a human donor in a cohort sampled during active COVID-19.

This clone is a singleton in its sample. The gene calls are TRBV18 and TRBJ2-1; 9 positions agree with TRBD2. Germline V gene data show CDR1 as KGHSH and CDR2 as LQKENI. V trimming: 0 bases; J trimming: 1 base; junction bases outside the gene matches: 4. The CDR3 sequence is 17 residues long. The CDR3 sequence: CASSPPPSGVSYNEQFF. The CDR3 nucleotides read TGTGCCAGCTCACCACCCCCTAGCGGGGTATCCTACAATGAGCAGTTCTTC. Drawing the rest from reference TRBV18 and TRBJ2-1, the complete variable domain is NAGVMQNPRHLVRRRGQEARLRCSPMKGHSHVYWYRQLPEEGLKFMVYLQKENIIDESGMPKERFSAEFPKEGPSILRIQQVVRGDSAAYFCASSPPPSGVSYNEQFFGPGTRLTVL.

This chain connects TRBV2 to TRBJ1-2; D perhaps matches TRBD1 (6 bases). The ends were cut back, 5 bases at V and 1 base at J, with 8 bases in the middle. The germline V gene has CDR1 SNHLY and CDR2 FYNNEI. The CDR3 runs 13 residues. CDR3 region: CASSLRGNYGYTF. CDR3 in DNA: TGTGCCAGCAGTCTCAGGGGTAACTATGGCTACACCTTC. The complete variable domain, with remaining parts taken from reference TRBV2 and TRBJ1-2, reads EPEVTQTPSHQVTQMGQEVILRCVPISNHLYFYWYRQILGQKVEFLVSFYNNEISEKSEIFDDQFSVERPDGSNFTLKIRSTKLEDSAMYFCASSLRGNYGYTFGSGTRLTVV.

V is TRBV7-9 and J is TRBJ1-5, with 10 bases aligning to TRBD1. V dropped 5 bases and J dropped 2; count of bases not matched to a gene: 3. This CDR3 region has 15 residues. Looked up from germline, CDR1 is SEHNR and CDR2 is FQNEAQ (reference sequence). CDR3 in amino acids: CASSGGTGGNQPQHF. CDR3 DNA: TGTGCCAGCAGCGGCGGGACAGGGGGCAATCAGCCCCAGCATTTT. The full variable domain, rest sourced from reference TRBV7-9 and TRBJ1-5, is DTGVSQNPRHKITKRGQNVTFRCDPISEHNRLYWYRQTLGQGPEFLTYFQNEAQLEKSRLLSDRFSAERPKGSFSTLEIQRTEQGDSAMYLCASSGGTGGNQPQHFGDGTRLSIL.

V gene TRBV2 combines with J gene TRBJ2-7; 7 bases line up with TRBD1. CDR3 size: 13 residues. Germline loops: CDR1 SNHLY, CDR2 FYNNEI. J gave up 2 bases and V 7 bases, and 5 bases lay outside the gene matches. The CDR3 DNA is TGTGCCAGCACTCGACAGGGAGCCTACGAGCAGTACTTC. Translation gives CASTRQGAYEQYF.

The chain links TRBV19 to TRBJ1-1; D is undetermined. With 2 bases removed from V and 8 bases from J, the gap between germline ends came to 12 bases. CDR3 length: 13 amino acids. In germline, CDR1 is LNHDA, CDR2 SQIVND (reference sequence). CDR3 region: CASSISIEREAFF. CDR3 DNA: TGTGCCAGTAGTATATCAATCGAGAGGGAAGCTTTCTTT. The full variable domain, with the rest looked up from reference TRBV19 and TRBJ1-1, is DGGITQSPKYLFRKEGQNVTLSCEQNLNHDAMYWYRQDPGQGLRLIYYSQIVNDFQKGDIAEGYSVSREKKESFPLTVTSAQKNPTAFYLCASSISIEREAFFGQGTRLTVV.

The V gene is TRBV27, the J gene TRBJ2-6; D is ambiguous. This CDR3 region has 15 residues. V was clipped by 4 bases and J by 2 bases, with 9 bases between them. Germline CDR1 reads MNHEY; CDR2 reads SMNVEV (reference sequence). The CDR3 spells CASSWADTGANVLTF. The DNA for the CDR3 is TGTGCCAGCAGTTGGGCCGATACTGGGGCCAACGTCCTGACTTTC. The complete variable domain, with remaining parts taken from reference TRBV27 and TRBJ2-6, reads EAQVTQNPRYLITVTGKKLTVTCSQNMNHEYMSWYRQDPGLGLRQIYYSMNVEVTDKGDVPEGYKVSRKEKRNFPLILESPSPNQTSLYFCASSWADTGANVLTFGAGSRLTVL.

The gene calls are TRBV10-3 and TRBJ1-1; TRBD1 aligns across 9 bases. This CDR3 contains 16 residues. Germline V gene lookup returns CDR1 ENHRY and CDR2 SYGVKD. Trimming took 0 bases from V and 10 from J; bases not matched to a gene: 12. The CDR3 protein is CAISESDPGQGFGAFF. In DNA, the CDR3 is TGTGCCATCAGTGAGTCAGATCCGGGACAGGGATTTGGAGCTTTCTTT.

This chain connects TRBV29-1 to TRBJ1-1, with TRBD1 identical over 9 bases. The V gene end was trimmed by 6 bases and the J gene end by 1 base; junction bases not matched to a gene: 3. Germline values: CDR1 SQVTM, CDR2 ANQGSEA. This CDR3 spans 13 amino acids. The CDR3 DNA is TGCAGCGTAACGACAGGGGGGAACACTGAAGCTTTCTTT. It encodes CSVTTGGNTEAFF. The whole variable domain, filled in from reference TRBV29-1 and TRBJ1-1, reads SAVISQKPSRDICQRGTSLTIQCQVDSQVTMMFWYRQQPGQSLTLIATANQGSEATYESGFVIDKFPISRPNLTFSTLTVSNMSPEDSSIYLCSVTTGGNTEAFFGQGTRLTVV.

The gene calls are TRBV29-1 and TRBJ2-7; a possible D gene is TRBD2 (5 bases). The CDR3 totals 14 residues. In germline, CDR1 is SQVTM, CDR2 ANQGSEA. Trimming removed 4 bases from V and 1 base from J, with 14 bases in between. This chain's CDR3 is CSVGSSSGSYEQYF. For the CDR3, the DNA is TGCAGCGTTGGCAGTAGTTCGGGATCCTACGAGCAGTACTTC.

This chain joins TRBV7-9 and TRBJ1-2; no definite D call. Germline assignment: CDR1 SEHNR and CDR2 FQNEAQ (reference sequence). There are 15 residues in the CDR3. The V and J ends lost 1 base and 4 bases respectively, with 13 bases between them. Written as DNA, the CDR3 is TGTGCCAGCAGCTTAGTAGCGCTGGGAACCTATGGCTACACCTTC. Encoded protein: CASSLVALGTYGYTF.

The sample holds one count of this clone. The chain combines TRBV6-2 or TRBV6-3 with TRBJ1-5; 7 bases align to TRBD1. The CDR3 loop spans 18 amino acids. Germline V CDR1 and CDR2: MNHEY, SVGEGT. With V trimmed by 5 bases and J by 0 bases, 13 bases remained unmatched. The CDR3 sequence: CASSRGQSSEISNQPQHF. The CDR3 nucleotides are TGTGCCAGCAGTCGGGGACAGTCATCCGAGATTAGCAATCAGCCCCAGCATTTT.

This rearrangement joins TRBV11-2 to TRBJ2-7; D remains unclear. The ends were cut back, 1 base at V and 3 bases at J, with 7 bases in the middle. Per germline, CDR1 SGHAT and CDR2 FQNNGV. The CDR3 runs 13 residues. CDR3 DNA: TGTGCCAGCAGCTTAGTGGCCAACTACGAGCAGTACTTC. Translation: CASSLVANYEQYF.

The rearrangement links TRBV9 to TRBJ2-7, with D maybe TRBD1 (5 bases). Germline-derived CDR1 and CDR2 are SGDLS and YYNGEE. The V end was cut by 2 bases, the J end by 3 bases, with 6 bases between. The CDR3 is 12 residues long. CDR3 sequence reads: CASSVDNYEQYF. Here the CDR3 DNA reads TGTGCCAGCAGCGTGGACAACTACGAGCAGTACTTC.

The J gene is TRBJ2-7, the V gene TRBV7-8; TRBD2 matches 10 bases. Germline CDR1 and CDR2: SGHVS and FQNEAQ. V lost 1 base, J lost 2 bases, and 8 bases stayed unmatched. The CDR3 has 17 residues. As DNA, the CDR3 is TGTGCCAGCAGCTTAGTATTTGCTAGCGGGAGCGCCTACGAGCAGTACTTC. It codes for CASSLVFASGSAYEQYF.

The sample holds a few counts of this clone. The V and J genes are TRBV7-9 and TRBJ2-1, with D possibly matching TRBD2 (7 bases). The germline V gene has CDR1 SEHNR and CDR2 FQNEAQ (reference sequence). Trimming took 6 bases from V and 5 from J, leaving 11 bases between them. The CDR3 extends over 13 amino acids. CDR3 sequence: CASRAGANNEQFF. In DNA, the CDR3 is TGTGCCAGCAGGGCGGGGGCCAACAATGAGCAGTTCTTC.

The chain carries TRBV5-1 and TRBJ2-2; TRBD2 matches at 12 bases. CDR1 and CDR2 from the germline V gene are SGHRS and YFSETQ. This CDR3 is 16 amino acids long. Trimming took 6 bases from V and 0 from J; bases not matched to a gene: 3. The CDR3 bases are TGCGCCAGCACAACTAGCGGGGGGTCGAACACCGGGGAGCTGTTTTTT. Residues: CASTTSGGSNTGELFF.

This clone was observed a few times. J is TRBJ1-2 and V is TRBV5-4; D ambiguous. This CDR3 is 13 amino acids long. Trimming removed 0 bases from V and 2 bases from J, with 5 bases in between. Germline values: CDR1 SGHNT, CDR2 YYREEE (reference sequence). The CDR3 region is CASSLEQNYGYTF. CDR3 coding DNA: TGTGCCAGCAGCTTGGAACAGAACTATGGCTACACCTTC.

Written as DNA, the CDR3 is TGCGCCAGCAGCTTGGCGGTCGGGGAGACCCAGTACTTC. Translating it yields CASSLAVGETQYF. This chain uses TRBV5-1 with TRBJ2-5; D gene unclear. Trimming left V 0 bases short and J 5 bases short, with 8 bases between. Germline V gene sequence: CDR1 SGHRS, CDR2 YFSETQ. The CDR3 runs to 13 residues.

The rearrangement joins TRBV5-1 to TRBJ2-5; tentatively, D is TRBD2 (6 bases). The CDR3 length is 14 residues. The V end was cut by 4 bases, the J end by 1 base, with 11 bases between. Germline CDR1 reads SGHRS; CDR2 reads YFSETQ. The CDR3 here is CASSVSGLQETQYF. The CDR3 coding sequence is TGCGCCAGCAGCGTGAGCGGGCTCCAAGAGACCCAGTACTTC.

This chain connects TRBV18 to TRBJ2-5; 9 bases are shared with TRBD1. Germline V lookup: CDR1 KGHSH, CDR2 LQKENI. This CDR3 contains 17 residues. V lost 0 bases to trimming and J lost 3 bases; unmatched junction nucleotides: 8. CDR3 in amino acids: CASSPPELGQGEETQYF. The CDR3 DNA reads TGTGCCAGCTCACCACCGGAACTGGGACAGGGTGAAGAGACCCAGTACTTC.

The rearrangement links TRBV30 to TRBJ1-2, with 8 bases identical to TRBD1. Germline V gene sequence: CDR1 GTSNPN, CDR2 SVGIG (reference sequence). The CDR3 is made up of 13 amino acids. The V gene end was trimmed by 0 bases and the J gene end by 4 bases; junction bases not matched to a gene: 1. The CDR3 region is CAWSVQGGYGYTF. CDR3 nucleotide sequence: TGTGCCTGGAGTGTACAGGGGGGCTATGGCTACACCTTC.

This sequence joins TRBV19 and TRBJ1-5; D is undetermined. The germline V and J ends were trimmed by 6 bases and 10 bases, with 22 bases remaining between them. Per the germline V gene, CDR1 is LNHDA and CDR2 is SQIVND (reference sequence). This CDR3 comprises 15 residues. The CDR3 DNA reads TGTGCCAGTAGGGCCGGGAGAGACGGGGAAAGACCCCAGCATTTT. Its translation: CASRAGRDGERPQHF.

The rearrangement joins TRBV7-3 to TRBJ2-3; TRBD2 matches at 12 bases. Germline values: CDR1 SGHTA, CDR2 FQGTGA. V trimming: 4 bases; J trimming: 4 bases; junction bases outside the gene matches: 6. This CDR3 is 16 amino acids long. The CDR3 DNA sequence: TGTGCCAGCAGCTCGCTAGCGGGGGGGCCCCCAGATACGCAGTATTTT. Protein product: CASSSLAGGPPDTQYF. Full variable domain (rest looked up from reference TRBV7-3 and TRBJ2-3): GAGVSQTPSNKVTEKGKYVELRCDPISGHTALYWYRQSLGQGPEFLIYFQGTGAADDSGLPNDRFFAVRPEGSVSTLKIQRTERGDSAVYLCASSSLAGGPPDTQYFGPGTRLTVL.